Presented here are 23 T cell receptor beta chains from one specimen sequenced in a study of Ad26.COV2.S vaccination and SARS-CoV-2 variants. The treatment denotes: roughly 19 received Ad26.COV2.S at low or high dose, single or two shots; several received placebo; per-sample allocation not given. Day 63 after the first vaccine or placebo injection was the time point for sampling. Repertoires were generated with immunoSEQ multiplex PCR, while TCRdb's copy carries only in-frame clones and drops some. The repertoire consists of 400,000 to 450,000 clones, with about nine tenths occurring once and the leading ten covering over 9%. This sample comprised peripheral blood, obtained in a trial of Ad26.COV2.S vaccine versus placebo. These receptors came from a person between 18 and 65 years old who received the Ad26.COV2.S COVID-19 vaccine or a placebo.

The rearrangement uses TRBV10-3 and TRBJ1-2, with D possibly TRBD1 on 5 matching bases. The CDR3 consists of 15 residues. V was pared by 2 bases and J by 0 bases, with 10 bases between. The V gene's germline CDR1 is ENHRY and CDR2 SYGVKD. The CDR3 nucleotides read TGTGCCATCAGTGAGGGTCAGGGCCCTAACTATGGCTACACCTTC. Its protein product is CAISEGQGPNYGYTF.

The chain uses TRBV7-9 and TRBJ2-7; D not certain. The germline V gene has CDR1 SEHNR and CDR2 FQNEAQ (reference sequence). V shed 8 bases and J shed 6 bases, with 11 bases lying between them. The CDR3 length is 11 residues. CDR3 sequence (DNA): TGTGCCAGCGACCCGGTGGGCGAGCAGTACTTC. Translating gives CASDPVGEQYF.

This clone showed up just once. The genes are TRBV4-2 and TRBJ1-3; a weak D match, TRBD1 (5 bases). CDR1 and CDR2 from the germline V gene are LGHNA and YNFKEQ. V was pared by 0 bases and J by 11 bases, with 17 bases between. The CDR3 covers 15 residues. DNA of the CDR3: TGTGCCAGCAGCCAAGACCGACAGTTTTATTCGGCCATATATTTT. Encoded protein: CASSQDRQFYSAIYF.

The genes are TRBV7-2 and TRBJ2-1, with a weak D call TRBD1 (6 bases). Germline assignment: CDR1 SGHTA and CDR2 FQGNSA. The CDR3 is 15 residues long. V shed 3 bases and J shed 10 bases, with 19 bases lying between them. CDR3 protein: CASSLARRGHGEQFF. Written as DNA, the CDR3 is TGTGCCAGCAGCTTGGCTCGCAGGGGACATGGAGAGCAGTTCTTC. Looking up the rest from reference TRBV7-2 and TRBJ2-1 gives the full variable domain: GAGVSQSPSNKVTEKGKDVELRCDPISGHTALYWYRQSLGQGLEFLIYFQGNSAPDKSGLPSDRFSAERTGGSVSTLTIQRTQQEDSAVYLCASSLARRGHGEQFFGPGTRLTVL.

CDR3 loop: CASSGGLDYEQYF. The CDR3 DNA reads as TGTGCCAGTAGTGGCGGACTAGACTACGAGCAGTACTTC. The rearrangement joins TRBV19 to TRBJ2-7; 7 bases map to TRBD2. This CDR3 has 13 residues. Trimming took 5 bases from V and 3 from J; bases not matched to a gene: 4. The V gene's germline CDR1 is LNHDA and CDR2 SQIVND (reference sequence).

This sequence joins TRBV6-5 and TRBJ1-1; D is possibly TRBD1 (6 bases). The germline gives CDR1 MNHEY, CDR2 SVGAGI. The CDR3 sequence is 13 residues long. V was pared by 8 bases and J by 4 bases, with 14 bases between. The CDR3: CASSRGRGTEAFF. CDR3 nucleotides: TGTGCCAGCTCAAGGGGCAGGGGCACTGAAGCTTTCTTT.

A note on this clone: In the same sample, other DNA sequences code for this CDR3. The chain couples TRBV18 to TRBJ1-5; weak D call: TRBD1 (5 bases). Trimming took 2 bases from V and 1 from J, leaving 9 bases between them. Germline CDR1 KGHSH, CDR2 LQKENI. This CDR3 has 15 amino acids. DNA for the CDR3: TGTGCCAGCTCACCAGGGGGGAACAGCAATCAGCCCCAGCATTTT. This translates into CASSPGGNSNQPQHF.

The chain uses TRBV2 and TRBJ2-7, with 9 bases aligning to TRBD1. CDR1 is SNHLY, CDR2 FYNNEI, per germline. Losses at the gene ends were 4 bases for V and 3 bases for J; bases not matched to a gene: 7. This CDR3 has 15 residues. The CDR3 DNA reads TGTGCCAGCAGTGTGGACAGGGGAACCTTCTACGAGCAGTACTTC. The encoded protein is CASSVDRGTFYEQYF.

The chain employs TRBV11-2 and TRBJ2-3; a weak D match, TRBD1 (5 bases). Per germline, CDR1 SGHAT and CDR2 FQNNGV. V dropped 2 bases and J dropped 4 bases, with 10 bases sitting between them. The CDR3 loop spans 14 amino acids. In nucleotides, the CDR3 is TGTGCCAGCAGCTTACCGGCAGGGCCAGATACGCAGTATTTT. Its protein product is CASSLPAGPDTQYF.

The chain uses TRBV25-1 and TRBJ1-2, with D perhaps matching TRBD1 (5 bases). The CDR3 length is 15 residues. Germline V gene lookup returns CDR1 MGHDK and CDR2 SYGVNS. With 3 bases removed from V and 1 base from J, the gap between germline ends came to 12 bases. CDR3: CASSEGRQYNYGYTF. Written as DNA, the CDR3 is TGTGCCAGCAGTGAGGGACGGCAATATAACTATGGCTACACCTTC.

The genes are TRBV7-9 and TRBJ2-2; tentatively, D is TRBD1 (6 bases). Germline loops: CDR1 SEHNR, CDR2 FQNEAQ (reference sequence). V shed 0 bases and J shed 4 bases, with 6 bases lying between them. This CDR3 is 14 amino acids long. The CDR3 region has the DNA TGTGCCAGCAGCTTAGCAGGGGGCACCGGGGAGCTGTTTTTT. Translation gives CASSLAGGTGELFF.

CDR3 DNA: TGTGCCAGCTCATTAACCGGGGCCGGTTTAGGGACCCAGTACTTC. Its protein product is CASSLTGAGLGTQYF. The chain combines TRBV18 with TRBJ2-5; D possibly matches TRBD1 or TRBD2 (5 bases each). Germline lookup yields CDR1 KGHSH and CDR2 LQKENI. The CDR3 runs 15 residues. The V and J ends lost 5 bases and 7 bases respectively, with 20 bases between them.

CDR3 bases: TGTGCCAGCAGCCCTCGACTAGCGGGAGACCCTAACAATGAGCAGTTCTTC. As protein: CASSPRLAGDPNNEQFF. V is TRBV7-2 and J is TRBJ2-1; 12 bases line up with TRBD2. This CDR3 comprises 17 residues. Unmatched junction bases numbered 10, after V lost 5 bases and J lost 5 bases. Germline loops: CDR1 SGHTA, CDR2 FQGNSA.

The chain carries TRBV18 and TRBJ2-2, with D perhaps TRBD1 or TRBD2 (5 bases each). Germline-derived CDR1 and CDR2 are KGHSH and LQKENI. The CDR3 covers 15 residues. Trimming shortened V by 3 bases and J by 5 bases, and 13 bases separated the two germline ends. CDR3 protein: CASSPTGTRTGELFF. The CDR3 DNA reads TGTGCCAGCTCACCTACCGGGACGCGAACCGGGGAGCTGTTTTTT.

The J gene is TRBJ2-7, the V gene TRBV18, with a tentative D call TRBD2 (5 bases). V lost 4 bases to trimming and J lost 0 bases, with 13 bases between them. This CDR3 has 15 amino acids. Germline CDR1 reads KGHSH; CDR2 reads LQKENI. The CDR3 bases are TGTGCCAGCTCACAAAGGGAGTACGGCTCCTACGAGCAGTACTTC. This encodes CASSQREYGSYEQYF.

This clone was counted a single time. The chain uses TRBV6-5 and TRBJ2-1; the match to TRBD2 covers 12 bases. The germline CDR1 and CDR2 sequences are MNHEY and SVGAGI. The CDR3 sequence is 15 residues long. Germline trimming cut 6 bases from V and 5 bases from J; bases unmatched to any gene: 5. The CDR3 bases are TGTGCCAGCAGGTCCCTAGCGGGAGGGGACAATGAGCAGTTCTTC. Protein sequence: CASRSLAGGDNEQFF.

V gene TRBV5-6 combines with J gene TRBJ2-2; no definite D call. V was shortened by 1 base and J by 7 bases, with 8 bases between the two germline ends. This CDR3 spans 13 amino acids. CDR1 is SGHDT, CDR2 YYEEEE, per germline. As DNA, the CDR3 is TGTGCCAGCAGCTTGATGGTTAACGGGGAGCTGTTTTTT. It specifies CASSLMVNGELFF.

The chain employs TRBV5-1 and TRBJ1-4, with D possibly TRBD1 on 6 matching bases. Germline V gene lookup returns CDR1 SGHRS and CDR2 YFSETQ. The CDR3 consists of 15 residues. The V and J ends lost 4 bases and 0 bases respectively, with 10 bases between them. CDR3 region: CASSPNRATNEKLFF. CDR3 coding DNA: TGCGCCAGCAGCCCGAACAGGGCAACTAATGAAAAACTGTTTTTT.

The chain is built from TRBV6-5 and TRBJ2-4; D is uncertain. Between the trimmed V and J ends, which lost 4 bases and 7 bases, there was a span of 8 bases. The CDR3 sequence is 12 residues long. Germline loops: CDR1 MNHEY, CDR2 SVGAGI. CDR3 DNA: TGTGCCAGCAGTTCCGGTAGGAACATTCAGTACTTC. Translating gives CASSSGRNIQYF.

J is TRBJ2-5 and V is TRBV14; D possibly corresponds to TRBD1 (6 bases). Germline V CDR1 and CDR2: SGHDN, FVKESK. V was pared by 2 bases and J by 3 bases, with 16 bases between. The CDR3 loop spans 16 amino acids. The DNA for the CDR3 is TGTGCCAGCAGCCAACTACACGGGACAAGCGAAGAGACCCAGTACTTC. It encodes CASSQLHGTSEETQYF.

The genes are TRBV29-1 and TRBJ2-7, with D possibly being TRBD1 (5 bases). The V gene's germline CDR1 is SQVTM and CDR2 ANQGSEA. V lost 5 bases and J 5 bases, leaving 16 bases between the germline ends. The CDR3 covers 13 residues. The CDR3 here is CSVSKGIAHEQYF. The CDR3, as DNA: TGCAGCGTTAGTAAGGGGATTGCCCACGAGCAGTACTTC.

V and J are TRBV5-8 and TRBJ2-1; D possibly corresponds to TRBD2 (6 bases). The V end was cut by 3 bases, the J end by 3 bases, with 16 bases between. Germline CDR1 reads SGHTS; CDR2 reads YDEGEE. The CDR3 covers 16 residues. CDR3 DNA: TGTGCCAGCAGCTGGGGACTGGCGGGGTTCTACAATGAGCAGTTCTTC. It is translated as CASSWGLAGFYNEQFF.

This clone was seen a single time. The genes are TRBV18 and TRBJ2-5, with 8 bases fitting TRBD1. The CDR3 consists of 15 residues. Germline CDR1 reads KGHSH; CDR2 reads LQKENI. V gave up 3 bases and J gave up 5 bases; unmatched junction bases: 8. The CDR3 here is CASSPSTGERETQYF. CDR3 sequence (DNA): TGTGCCAGCTCACCCTCGACAGGGGAAAGGGAGACCCAGTACTTC.